The rows below give T cell receptor beta chains drawn from one sample of a study of CD8+ T cells in alopecia areata. Some clones are missing from TCRdb's copy, which holds only in-frame ones; the method was immunoSEQ multiplex PCR. The repertoire holds roughly 210,000 clones, with about 40% as singletons. The sample was CD4+ T cells sorted from blood, taken at roughly week 38, from a patient treated with tofacitinib. These receptor sequences come from a human donor with alopecia areata. The CDR3 runs from the conserved cysteine through the conserved F or W. The D gene is left open where the match is weak. A row's size may be missing; if present it is once, few, many or a size class.

j_call: TRBJ2-1
clone_size: .
d_call: TRBD2
v_call: TRBV29-1
cdr3_length: 14
cdr3_nt: TGCAGCGTTCAGACTAGCGGGGGCTACAATGAGCAGTTCTTC
cdr3_aa: CSVQTSGGYNEQFF

j_call: TRBJ1-2
clone_size: .
d_call: .
v_call: TRBV6-6
cdr3_length: 15
cdr3_nt: TGTGCCAGCACCTCCTCCTTGCGGACCGACTATGGCTACACCTTC
cdr3_aa: CASTSSLRTDYGYTF

j_call: TRBJ1-1
clone_size: .
d_call: .
v_call: TRBV20-1
cdr3_length: 11
cdr3_nt: TGCAGTGCTAGCCACGGCGCTGAAGCTTTCTTT
cdr3_aa: CSASHGAEAFF

j_call: TRBJ2-5
clone_size: few
d_call: .
v_call: TRBV7-2
cdr3_length: 12
cdr3_nt: TGTGCCAGCAGCTTATCGAGGGAGACCCAGTACTTC
cdr3_aa: CASSLSRETQYF

j_call: TRBJ1-2
clone_size: few
d_call: .
v_call: TRBV29-1
cdr3_length: 13
cdr3_nt: TGCAGCGTTGTTAAAGGCCCTAACTATGGCTACACCTTC
cdr3_aa: CSVVKGPNYGYTF

j_call: TRBJ1-2
clone_size: .
d_call: .
v_call: TRBV6-1
cdr3_length: 12
cdr3_nt: TGTGCCAGCAGCGAACGGGGCCATGGCTACACCTTC
cdr3_aa: CASSERGHGYTF

j_call: TRBJ2-2
clone_size: few
d_call: .
v_call: TRBV7-3
cdr3_length: 16
cdr3_nt: TGTGCCAGCAGCCCGGTGGGACCAGCGAACACCGGGGAGCTGTTTTTT
cdr3_aa: CASSPVGPANTGELFF

j_call: TRBJ1-1
clone_size: .
d_call: .
v_call: TRBV5-1
cdr3_length: 15
cdr3_nt: TGCGCCAGCAGCTTGCAGACCAGGGGTATCTCTGAAGCTTTCTTT
cdr3_aa: CASSLQTRGISEAFF

j_call: TRBJ1-2
clone_size: many
d_call: .
v_call: TRBV7-9
cdr3_length: 14
cdr3_nt: TGTGCCAGCAGTTACGGAGGGGAGAACTATGGCTACACCTTC
cdr3_aa: CASSYGGENYGYTF

j_call: TRBJ1-4
clone_size: .
d_call: .
v_call: TRBV4-3
cdr3_length: 16
cdr3_nt: TGCGCCAGCAGCCAAGATTCGGGGGGGGAGAATGAAAAACTGTTTTTT
cdr3_aa: CASSQDSGGENEKLFF

j_call: TRBJ1-1
clone_size: .
d_call: .
v_call: TRBV10-3
cdr3_length: 13
cdr3_nt: TGTGCCATCAGCAGAGGGGGGAACACTGAAGCTTTCTTT
cdr3_aa: CAISRGGNTEAFF

j_call: TRBJ2-7
clone_size: once
d_call: .
v_call: TRBV30
cdr3_length: 15
cdr3_nt: TGTGCCTGGAGTCGGGCCGGGACCCAGCCCCATGAGCAGTACTTC
cdr3_aa: CAWSRAGTQPHEQYF

j_call: TRBJ2-7
clone_size: few
d_call: TRBD2
v_call: TRBV29-1
cdr3_length: 15
cdr3_nt: TGCAGCGTTGTACTTCTAGCGGGAGTAGGAGGCGAGCAGTACTTC
cdr3_aa: CSVVLLAGVGGEQYF

j_call: TRBJ2-5
clone_size: .
d_call: .
v_call: TRBV29-1
cdr3_length: 12
cdr3_nt: TGCAGCGACCAAACAGGGAGTGAGACCCAGTACTTC
cdr3_aa: CSDQTGSETQYF

j_call: TRBJ2-7
clone_size: few
d_call: .
v_call: TRBV19
cdr3_length: 14
cdr3_nt: TGTGCCAGTAGTCCCGGACAGCCGGCCTACGAGCAGTACTTC
cdr3_aa: CASSPGQPAYEQYF

j_call: TRBJ1-1
clone_size: .
d_call: .
v_call: TRBV2
cdr3_length: 13
cdr3_nt: TGTGCCAGCAGTGAAAATGTGGGAACTGAAGCTTTCTTT
cdr3_aa: CASSENVGTEAFF

j_call: TRBJ1-1
clone_size: .
d_call: .
v_call: TRBV6-5
cdr3_length: 14
cdr3_nt: TGTGCCAGCAGCCGCTTGACAGCGAACACTGAAGCTTTCTTT
cdr3_aa: CASSRLTANTEAFF

j_call: TRBJ2-5
clone_size: .
d_call: .
v_call: TRBV30
cdr3_length: 14
cdr3_nt: TGTGCCTGGATCACAAGCGGCAGTCAAGAGACCCAGTACTTC
cdr3_aa: CAWITSGSQETQYF

j_call: TRBJ1-4
clone_size: few
d_call: .
v_call: TRBV6-5
cdr3_length: 14
cdr3_nt: TGTGCCAGCAGGCCAATTTCAACTAATGAAAAACTGTTTTTT
cdr3_aa: CASRPISTNEKLFF

j_call: TRBJ1-2
clone_size: few
d_call: .
v_call: TRBV29-1
cdr3_length: 13
cdr3_nt: TGCACCTGTGGAGAGGGCCGAGGCTATGGCTACACCTTC
cdr3_aa: CTCGEGRGYGYTF

j_call: TRBJ1-1
clone_size: .
d_call: .
v_call: TRBV5-1
cdr3_length: 14
cdr3_nt: TGCGCCAGCAGCTTGGATAGGGGTAACACTGAAGCTTTCTTT
cdr3_aa: CASSLDRGNTEAFF

j_call: TRBJ2-1
clone_size: .
d_call: .
v_call: TRBV6-5
cdr3_length: 16
cdr3_nt: TGTGCCAGCAGTTTAGGTCCGGAGTTCTTCTACAATGAGCAGTTCTTC
cdr3_aa: CASSLGPEFFYNEQFF

j_call: TRBJ2-1
clone_size: .
d_call: .
v_call: TRBV6-1
cdr3_length: 15
cdr3_nt: TGTGCCAGCAGTGCCCCAGGGGGGTCCTACAATGAGCAGTTCTTC
cdr3_aa: CASSAPGGSYNEQFF

j_call: TRBJ1-5
clone_size: .
d_call: TRBD1
v_call: TRBV30
cdr3_length: 15
cdr3_nt: TGTGCCTGGAGTCGGGGCCAGGGGGCCAATCAGCCCCAGCATTTT
cdr3_aa: CAWSRGQGANQPQHF

j_call: TRBJ2-5
clone_size: .
d_call: .
v_call: TRBV6-5
cdr3_length: 13
cdr3_nt: TGTGCCAGCAGTTACGGGGGGTGGGAGACCCAGTACTTC
cdr3_aa: CASSYGGWETQYF

j_call: TRBJ2-5
clone_size: few
d_call: .
v_call: TRBV7-2
cdr3_length: 13
cdr3_nt: TGTGCCAGCAGCTTAGTGAGCGGAGGCTTCCTGTACTTC
cdr3_aa: CASSLVSGGFLYF

j_call: TRBJ2-2
clone_size: .
d_call: TRBD2
v_call: TRBV15
cdr3_length: 18
cdr3_nt: TGTGCCACCAGCTCAAGACTAGCGGGAGGGCCTGGCACCGGGGAGCTGTTTTTT
cdr3_aa: CATSSRLAGGPGTGELFF

j_call: TRBJ2-6
clone_size: few
d_call: .
v_call: TRBV19
cdr3_length: 16
cdr3_nt: TGTGCCAGTAGCCTAATTCCATCCTCTGGGGCCAACGTCCTGACTTTC
cdr3_aa: CASSLIPSSGANVLTF

j_call: TRBJ1-1
clone_size: few
d_call: .
v_call: TRBV2
cdr3_length: 14
cdr3_nt: TGTGCCAGCAGTGCGGAGGGGGGAAACACTGAAGCTTTCTTT
cdr3_aa: CASSAEGGNTEAFF